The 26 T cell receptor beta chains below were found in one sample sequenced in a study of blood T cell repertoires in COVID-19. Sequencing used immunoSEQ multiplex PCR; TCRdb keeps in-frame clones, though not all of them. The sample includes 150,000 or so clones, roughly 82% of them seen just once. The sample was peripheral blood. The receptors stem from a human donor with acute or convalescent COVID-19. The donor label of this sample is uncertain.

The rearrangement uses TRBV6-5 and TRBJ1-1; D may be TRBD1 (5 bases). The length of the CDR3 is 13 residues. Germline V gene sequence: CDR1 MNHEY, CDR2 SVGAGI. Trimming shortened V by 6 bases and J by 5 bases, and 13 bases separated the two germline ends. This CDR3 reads CASRMGGETEAFF. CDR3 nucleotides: TGTGCCAGCAGAATGGGGGGGGAGACTGAAGCTTTCTTT.

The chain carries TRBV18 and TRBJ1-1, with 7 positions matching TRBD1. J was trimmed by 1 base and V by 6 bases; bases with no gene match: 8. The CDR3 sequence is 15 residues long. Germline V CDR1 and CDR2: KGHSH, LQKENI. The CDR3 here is CASSDQGGRNTEAFF. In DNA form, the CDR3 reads TGTGCCAGCTCCGACCAGGGGGGCAGGAACACTGAAGCTTTCTTT.

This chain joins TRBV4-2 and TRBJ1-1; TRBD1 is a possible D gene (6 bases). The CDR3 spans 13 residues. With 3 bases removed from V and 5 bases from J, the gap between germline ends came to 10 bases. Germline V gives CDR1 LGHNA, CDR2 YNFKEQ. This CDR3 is CASSQPGETEAFF. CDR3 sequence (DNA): TGTGCCAGCAGCCAGCCAGGGGAGACTGAAGCTTTCTTT.

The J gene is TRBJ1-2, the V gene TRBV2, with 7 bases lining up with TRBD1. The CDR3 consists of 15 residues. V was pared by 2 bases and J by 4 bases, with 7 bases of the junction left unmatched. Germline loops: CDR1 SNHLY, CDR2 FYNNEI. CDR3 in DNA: TGTGCCAGCAGTGAACGGACAGGCGGATTCTATGGCTACACCTTC. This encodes CASSERTGGFYGYTF. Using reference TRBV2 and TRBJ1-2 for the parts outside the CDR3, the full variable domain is EPEVTQTPSHQVTQMGQEVILRCVPISNHLYFYWYRQILGQKVEFLVSFYNNEISEKSEIFDDQFSVERPDGSNFTLKIRSTKLEDSAMYFCASSERTGGFYGYTFGSGTRLTVV.

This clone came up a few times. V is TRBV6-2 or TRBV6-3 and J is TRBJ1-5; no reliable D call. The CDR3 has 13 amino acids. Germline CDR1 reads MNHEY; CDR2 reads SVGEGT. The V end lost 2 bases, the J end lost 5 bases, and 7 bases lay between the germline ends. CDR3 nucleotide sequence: TGTGCCAGCAGTTACCGCGAAGATCAGCCCCAGCATTTT. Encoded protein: CASSYREDQPQHF.

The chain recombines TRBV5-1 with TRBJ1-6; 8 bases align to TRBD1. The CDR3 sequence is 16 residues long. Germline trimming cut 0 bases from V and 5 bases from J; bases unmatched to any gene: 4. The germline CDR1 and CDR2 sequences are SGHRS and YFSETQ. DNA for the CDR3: TGCGCCAGCAGCTTGGAACGACAGGGGAATAATTCACCCCTCCACTTT. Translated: CASSLERQGNNSPLHF.

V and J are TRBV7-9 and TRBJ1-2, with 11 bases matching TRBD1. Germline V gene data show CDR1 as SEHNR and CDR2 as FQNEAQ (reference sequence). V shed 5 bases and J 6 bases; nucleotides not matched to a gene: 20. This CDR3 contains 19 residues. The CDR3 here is CASSTSSTGTGGLLDGYTF. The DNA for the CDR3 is TGTGCCAGCAGCACCTCGAGTACCGGGACAGGGGGGTTGTTAGATGGCTACACCTTC.

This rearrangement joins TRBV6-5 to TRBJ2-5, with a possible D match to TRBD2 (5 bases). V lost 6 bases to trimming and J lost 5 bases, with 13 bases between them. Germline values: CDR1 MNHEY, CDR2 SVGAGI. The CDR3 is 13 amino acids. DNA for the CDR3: TGTGCCAGCAGGTTGCTAGCCGGGGAGACCCAGTACTTC. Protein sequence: CASRLLAGETQYF.

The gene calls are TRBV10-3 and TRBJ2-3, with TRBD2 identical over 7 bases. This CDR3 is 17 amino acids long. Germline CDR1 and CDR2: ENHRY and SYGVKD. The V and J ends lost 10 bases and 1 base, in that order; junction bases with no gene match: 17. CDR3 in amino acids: CATLPVPGREGTDTQYF. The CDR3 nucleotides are TGTGCCACCCTCCCCGTCCCTGGGAGGGAAGGCACAGATACGCAGTATTTT.

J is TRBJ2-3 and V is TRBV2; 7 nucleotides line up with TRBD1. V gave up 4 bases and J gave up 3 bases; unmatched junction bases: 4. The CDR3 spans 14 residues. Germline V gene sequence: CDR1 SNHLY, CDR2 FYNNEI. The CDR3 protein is CASSADRSTDTQYF. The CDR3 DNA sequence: TGTGCCAGCAGTGCGGACAGGAGTACAGATACGCAGTATTTT.

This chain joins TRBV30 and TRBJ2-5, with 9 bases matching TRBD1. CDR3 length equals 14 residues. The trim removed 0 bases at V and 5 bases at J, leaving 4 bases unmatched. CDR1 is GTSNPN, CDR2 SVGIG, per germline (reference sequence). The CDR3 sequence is CAWSVGTGWETQYF. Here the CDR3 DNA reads TGTGCCTGGAGTGTTGGGACAGGGTGGGAGACCCAGTACTTC.

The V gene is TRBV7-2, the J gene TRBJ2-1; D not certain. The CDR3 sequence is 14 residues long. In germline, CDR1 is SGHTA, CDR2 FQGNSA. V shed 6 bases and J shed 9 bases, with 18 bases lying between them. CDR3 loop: CASSPSDGSGEQFF. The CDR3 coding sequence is TGTGCCAGCAGTCCATCAGACGGGTCGGGTGAGCAGTTCTTC.

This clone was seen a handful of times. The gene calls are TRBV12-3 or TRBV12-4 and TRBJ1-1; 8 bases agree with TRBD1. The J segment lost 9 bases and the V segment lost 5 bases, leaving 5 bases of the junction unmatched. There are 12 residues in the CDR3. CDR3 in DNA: TGTGCCAGCAGTCCGCGGACAGGGAAAGCTTTCTTT. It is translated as CASSPRTGKAFF.

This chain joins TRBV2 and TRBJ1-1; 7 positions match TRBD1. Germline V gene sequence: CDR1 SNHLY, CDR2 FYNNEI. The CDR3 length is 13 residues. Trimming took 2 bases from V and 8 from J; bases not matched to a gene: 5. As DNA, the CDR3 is TGTGCCAGCAGTGAACCTCAGGGGGTCGAAGCTTTCTTT. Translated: CASSEPQGVEAFF.

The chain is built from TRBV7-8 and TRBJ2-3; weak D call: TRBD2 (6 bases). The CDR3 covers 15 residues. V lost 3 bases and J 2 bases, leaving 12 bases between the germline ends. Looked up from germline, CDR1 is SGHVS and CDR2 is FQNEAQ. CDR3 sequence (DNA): TGTGCCAGCAGCTTGCGTCCGGGAGTCACAGATACGCAGTATTTT. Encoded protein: CASSLRPGVTDTQYF. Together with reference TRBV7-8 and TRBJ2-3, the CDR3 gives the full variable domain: GAGVSQSPRYKVAKRGQDVALRCDPISGHVSLFWYQQALGQGPEFLTYFQNEAQLDKSGLPSDRFFAERPEGSVSTLKIQRTQQEDSAVYLCASSLRPGVTDTQYFGPGTRLTVL.

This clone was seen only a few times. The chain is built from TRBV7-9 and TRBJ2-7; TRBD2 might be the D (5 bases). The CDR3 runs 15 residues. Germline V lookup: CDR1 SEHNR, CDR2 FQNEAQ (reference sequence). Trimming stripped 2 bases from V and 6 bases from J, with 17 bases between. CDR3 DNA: TGTGCCAGCAGCTTAAGTGGCGGGCTAAATGTCGAGCAGTACTTC. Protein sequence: CASSLSGGLNVEQYF.

The CDR3 protein is CASSPRLSAEAFF. The CDR3 coding sequence is TGTGCCAGCAGCCCCCGTCTTTCAGCTGAAGCTTTCTTT. V is TRBV3-1 (or the pseudogene TRBV3-2) and J is TRBJ1-1, with D uncertain. V lost 4 bases and J lost 6, with 12 bases in between. Germline assignment: CDR1 LGHDT and CDR2 YNNKEL (reference sequence). This CDR3 contains 13 residues.

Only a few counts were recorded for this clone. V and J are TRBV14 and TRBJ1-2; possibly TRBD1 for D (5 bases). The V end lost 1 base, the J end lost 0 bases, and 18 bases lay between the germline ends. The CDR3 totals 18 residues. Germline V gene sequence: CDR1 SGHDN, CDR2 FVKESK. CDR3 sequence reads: CASSQVFAQGSANYGYTF. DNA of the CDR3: TGTGCCAGCAGCCAAGTCTTTGCCCAGGGATCAGCTAACTATGGCTACACCTTC.

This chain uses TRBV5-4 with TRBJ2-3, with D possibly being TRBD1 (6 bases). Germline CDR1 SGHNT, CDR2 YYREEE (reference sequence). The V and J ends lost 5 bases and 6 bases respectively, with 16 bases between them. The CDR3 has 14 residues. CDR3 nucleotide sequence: TGTGCCAGCAGGATACAGGGCGGAGAGGATACGCAGTATTTT. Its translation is CASRIQGGEDTQYF.

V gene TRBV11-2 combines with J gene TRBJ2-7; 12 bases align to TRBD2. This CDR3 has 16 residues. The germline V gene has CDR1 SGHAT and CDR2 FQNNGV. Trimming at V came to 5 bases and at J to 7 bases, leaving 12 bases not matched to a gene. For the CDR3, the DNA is TGTGCCAGCAGCCCCCGACTAGCGGGGGCCCTTAAGGAGCAGTACTTC. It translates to CASSPRLAGALKEQYF.

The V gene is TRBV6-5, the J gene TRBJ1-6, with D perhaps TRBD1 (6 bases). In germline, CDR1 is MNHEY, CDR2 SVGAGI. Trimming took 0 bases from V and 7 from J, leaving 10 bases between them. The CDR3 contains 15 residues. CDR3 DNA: TGTGCCAGCAGTTACTCGACAGGCCAGAATTCACCCCTCCACTTT. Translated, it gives CASSYSTGQNSPLHF.

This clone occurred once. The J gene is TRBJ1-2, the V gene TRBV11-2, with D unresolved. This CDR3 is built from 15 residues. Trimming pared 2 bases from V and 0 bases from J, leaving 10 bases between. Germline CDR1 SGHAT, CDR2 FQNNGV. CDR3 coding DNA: TGTGCCAGCAGCTTACTGCAGGCAGCTAACTATGGCTACACCTTC. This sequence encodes CASSLLQAANYGYTF. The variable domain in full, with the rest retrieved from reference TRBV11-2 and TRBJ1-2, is EAGVAQSPRYKIIEKRQSVAFWCNPISGHATLYWYQQILGQGPKLLIQFQNNGVVDDSQLPKDRFSAERLKGVDSTLKIQPAKLEDSAVYLCASSLLQAANYGYTFGSGTRLTVV.

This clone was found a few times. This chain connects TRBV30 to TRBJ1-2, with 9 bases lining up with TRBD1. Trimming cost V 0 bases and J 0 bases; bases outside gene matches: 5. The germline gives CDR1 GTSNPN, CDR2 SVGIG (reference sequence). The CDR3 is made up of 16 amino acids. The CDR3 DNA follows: TGTGCCTGGAGTGTATGGGGACAGGGTCCTAACTATGGCTACACCTTC. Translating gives CAWSVWGQGPNYGYTF. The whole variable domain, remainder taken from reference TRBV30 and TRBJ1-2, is SQTIHQWPATLVQPVGSPLSLECTVEGTSNPNLYWYRQAAGRGLQLLFYSVGIGQISSEVPQNLSASRPQDRQFILSSKKLLLSDSGFYLCAWSVWGQGPNYGYTFGSGTRLTVV.

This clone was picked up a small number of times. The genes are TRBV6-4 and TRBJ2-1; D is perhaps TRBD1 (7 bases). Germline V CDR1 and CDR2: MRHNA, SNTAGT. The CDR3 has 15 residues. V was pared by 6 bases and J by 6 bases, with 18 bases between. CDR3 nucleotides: TGTGCCAGCAGCACACAGGGGAGGCTGGGCAATGAGCAGTTCTTC. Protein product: CASSTQGRLGNEQFF.

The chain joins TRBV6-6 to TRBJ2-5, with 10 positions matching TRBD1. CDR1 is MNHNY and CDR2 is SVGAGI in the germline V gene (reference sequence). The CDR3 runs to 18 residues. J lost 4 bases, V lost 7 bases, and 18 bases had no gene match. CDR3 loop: CASNRLRDRGGGTETQYF. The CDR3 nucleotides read TGTGCCAGCAATCGCCTCCGGGACAGGGGAGGTGGTACAGAGACCCAGTACTTC.

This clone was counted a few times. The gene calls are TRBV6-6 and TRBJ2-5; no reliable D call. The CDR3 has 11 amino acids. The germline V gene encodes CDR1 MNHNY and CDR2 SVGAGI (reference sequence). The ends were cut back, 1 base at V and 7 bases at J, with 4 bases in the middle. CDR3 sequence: CASSYFGTQYF. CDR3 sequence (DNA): TGTGCCAGCAGTTACTTCGGGACCCAGTACTTC.